The next 5 T cell receptor beta chains were all read from a single sample in a study of cytomegalovirus exposure and HLA in healthy donors. Researchers ran the PCR with 60 Vbeta and 13 Jbeta primers. Clones were read by immunoSEQ multiplex PCR, and TCRdb kept only the in-frame ones, dropping some. The table includes about 140,000 clones, 70% to 90% detected once. Source material: PBMCs. The receptors here all came from a man in his fifties or sixties in good health and CMV-seronegative.

The chain has TRBV30 and TRBJ1-1; D is unclear. Looked up from germline, CDR1 is GTSNPN and CDR2 is SVGIG (reference sequence). V gave up 8 bases and J gave up 11 bases, with 9 bases separating them. The CDR3 is 8 residues long. The DNA of the CDR3 is TGTGCCGGAGGCGAGGCTTTCTTT. Translation gives CAGGEAFF. Looking up the rest from reference TRBV30 and TRBJ1-1 gives the full variable domain: SQTIHQWPATLVQPVGSPLSLECTVEGTSNPNLYWYRQAAGRGLQLLFYSVGIGQISSEVPQNLSASRPQDRQFILSSKKLLLSDSGFYLCAGGEAFFGQGTRLTVV.

The chain couples TRBV5-1 to TRBJ1-4, with a possible D match to TRBD1 (5 bases). V was trimmed by 4 bases and J by 2 bases, leaving 6 bases between them. Germline CDR1 reads SGHRS; CDR2 reads YFSETQ. This CDR3 comprises 13 residues. The CDR3 region is CASSPGTNEKLFF. CDR3 nucleotide sequence: TGCGCCAGCAGCCCAGGGACTAATGAAAAACTGTTTTTT.

V is TRBV5-4 and J is TRBJ2-1, with D possibly matching TRBD2 (5 bases). CDR1 is SGHNT and CDR2 is YYREEE in the germline V gene (reference sequence). Trimming removed 4 bases from V and 2 bases from J, with 13 bases in between. The CDR3 sequence is 15 residues long. The CDR3 loop is CASSAPDSTYNEQFF. The CDR3 DNA is TGTGCCAGCAGCGCCCCGGACTCCACCTACAATGAGCAGTTCTTC. The full variable domain, completed using reference TRBV5-4 and TRBJ2-1, is ETGVTQSPTHLIKTRGQQVTLRCSSQSGHNTVSWYQQALGQGPQFIFQYYREEENGRGNFPPRFSGLQFPNYSSELNVNALELDDSALYLCASSAPDSTYNEQFFGPGTRLTVL.

This chain links TRBV5-1 with TRBJ1-3; 8 nucleotides align to TRBD1. Trimming took 3 bases from V and 3 from J; bases not matched to a gene: 8. The CDR3 spans 16 residues. The germline gives CDR1 SGHRS, CDR2 YFSETQ. The CDR3 loop is CASSSTGANFGNTIYF. The DNA of the CDR3 is TGCGCCAGCAGCTCGACAGGGGCGAATTTTGGAAACACCATATATTTT.

The rearrangement uses TRBV6-5 and TRBJ1-2; 9 positions match TRBD1. The germline gives CDR1 MNHEY, CDR2 SVGAGI. The V gene end was trimmed by 0 bases and the J gene end by 7 bases; junction bases not matched to a gene: 3. The CDR3 contains 14 residues. The CDR3 sequence: CASSYSRDRAGYTF. The CDR3 DNA reads TGTGCCAGCAGTTACTCGAGGGACAGGGCTGGCTACACCTTC.